The clone carrying this TCR beta chain is identified as medium-sized (0.01 to 0.1%) from frequency. Its antigen is currently unknown. This sample was included in a study of CXCR3-negative and CXCR3-positive naive CD8 T cells. Study results and limitations: Naive subsets had comparable surface CD5; TCR strength was inferred from TRB CDR3 properties. Naive CXCR3-negative cells resembled naive CXCR3-positive cells in TRBV-TRBJ usage; memory cells differed.

Germline CDR1 and CDR2: SGHRS and YFSETQ. CDR3 length: 13 amino acids. Libraries were UMI-labeled 5' RACE TRB cDNA. TCRdb reanalyzed the 5' RACE reads, giving one entry per CDR3 protein sequence and no DNA. The sample table sets out approximately 53,000 distinct CDR3 sequences. Sequencing was performed on memory CD8+ T cells from blood. The TCR comes from a human donor in good health. Some clones in this sample may be carry-over from other donors' samples. V usage is TRBV5-1 and J usage is TRBJ1-1; TCRdb's D call, TRBD1, is unchecked because there is no DNA. The CDR3 sequence: CASRTGFGTEAFF.